This entry describes one TCR beta chain. This clone turned up a few times. Its antigen specificity is not known. Base qualities are not at hand, and no much larger clone is one base apart. At the junction V is shortened by 5 bases and J by 1 base, with 5 bases in between. Counted from cysteine to phenylalanine, this CDR3 has 12 amino acids. The kept DNA is CDR3 alone, 36 bases in frame from the first base. Looking up the germline V gene (reference sequence) yields CDR1 LNHDA and CDR2 SQIVND. Dithiothreitol, EDTA incubations and collagenase D digestion were used to isolate intraepithelial and lamina propria lymphocytes from graft specimens. Serial intestinal graft biopsy specimens collected up to 600 days after transplant underwent bulk TCR-beta sequencing. Receptor amplification or capture employed the immunoSEQ multiplex PCR assay. Adaptive Biotechnologies carried out high-throughput TCR-beta CDR3 sequencing of genomic DNA for most patients. The original methods were these. Adaptive's ImmunoSEQ software was the source of the TCR sequencing data for 15 to 20 patients, while a few other patients were processed with MiXCR and VDJtools. CDR3 nucleotide sequences shared by donor and recipient were removed because the origin of these sequences could not be assigned. At least 2-fold expansion over unstimulated cells and a minimum CFSE-low frequency of 0.002% (template counts) or 0.001% (read counts) were required for clones to be classified as alloreactive. Clones detected in sequenced pre-transplant spleen, lymph node, or MLR CFSE-low populations of the donor or recipient were defined as mappable. Cumulative frequency of alloreactive clones was calculated as a percentage of all sequences weighted by copy number. Sourced from immuneACCESS, this table was stored by TCRdb with only in-frame sequences that have V and J called. A share of the clones is absent; for the studies checked, an unresolved V gene accounts for under half, and the remainder has no known explanation. V, J and clone size were drawn from that table, and D and trimming were deduced from the DNA. Counted in this sample were about 2,200 clones; over 70% of them appeared once. 9% to 10% of the sample is held by the ten biggest clonotypes.

This sample is drawn from a study of graft-versus-host responses after intestinal transplantation (dated by TCRdb to the early 2020s). About the full investigation: The transplants that recipients got were multivisceral, liver-intestinal, or isolated intestinal. Rather than being sequenced by the commercial service, samples from a few later patients were sequenced in-house on an Illumina MiSeq and processed with MiXCR. Anti-thymocyte globulin induction was given to all recipients, followed by maintenance tacrolimus and steroids for around three years. Donor T cell macrochimerism was defined as a peak of at least 4% donor T cells among recipient peripheral blood mononuclear cells. After intestinal transplantation, graft-versus-host and host-versus-graft alloreactive T cell clones were followed in the graft, circulation and bone marrow using bulk TCR-beta CDR3 sequencing. A cohort of about two dozen intestinal transplant recipients, including one retransplant, was enrolled, and a few patients lacking pretransplant specimens were excluded. To identify alloreactive clones, pre-transplant mixed lymphocyte reaction products were sequenced and then compared with unstimulated pre-transplant donor and recipient T cells.

Overall results and qualifications from the work: The conclusions were limited by the relatively low number and heterogeneity of the intestinal transplant patients. Early after transplant, peak levels of circulating GvH clones were associated with declines in HvG clones. High GvH to HvG T cell clonal ratios were observed in the allografts of patients with donor T cell macrochimerism. GvH clones were detected in recipient bone marrow, and some appeared earlier in ileal mucosa or blood, consistent with an intestinal mucosal origin.

The sequence was collected from a human patient who received an intestinal transplant, so some T cells may come from the graft donor. Sequencing used ileum tissue, obtained 18 days after transplant. The chain joins TRBV19 to TRBJ1-1, with TRBD1 tentatively as D gene (5 bases match). The DNA reads as follows: TGTGCCAGTAGTGGACAGAACACTGAAGCTTTCTTT. It is translated as CASSGQNTEAFF.